This TCR beta chain was recovered during a study of identical twins. For this clonotype: Its antigen is unknown.

All donors comprised healthy Caucasians. Germline CDR1 KGHSH, CDR2 LQKENI. Trimming removed 0 bases from V and 5 bases from J, with 16 bases in between. This CDR3 has 16 amino acids. Study-wide results and limits: Beta out-of-frame twin sharing showed a weaker excess. The abundant beta clonotypes from cord blood had fewer insertions, and memory repertoires had none of this.

TCRdb recomputed calls from the 5' RACE reads with MiXCR, one row per CDR3 protein. This table has approximately 300,000 distinct CDR3 sequences, 9.5% appearing once. These same records also appear under a second study, on yellow fever vaccine responses in identical twins. That paper adds: Twins showed a vaccine T cell response that reportedly seemed partly convergent, partly personalized.

The J gene is TRBJ1-1, the V gene TRBV18; D ambiguous. The TCR sequence derives from a woman younger than 30 in good health. The material sequenced was CD8+ T cells sorted from blood. The CDR3 DNA is TGTGCCAGCTCACCACCGACGGCGACCGTAGGGACTGAAGCTTTCTTT. Encoded protein: CASSPPTATVGTEAFF. Full variable domain (remainder filled in from reference TRBV18 and TRBJ1-1): NAGVMQNPRHLVRRRGQEARLRCSPMKGHSHVYWYRQLPEEGLKFMVYLQKENIIDESGMPKERFSAEFPKEGPSILRIQQVVRGDSAAYFCASSPPTATVGTEAFFGQGTRLTVV.